These 20 T cell receptor beta chains were all obtained from the same sample, sequenced in a study of synovial regulatory T cells in juvenile arthritis. Generated by immunoSEQ multiplex PCR, the TCRdb table keeps only in-frame clones and is missing some. The sample holds 6,800 or so clones. The sample was Treg cells from blood. Sample subset: remaining (HLA-DR-negative) circulating blood Treg cells. These receptors were taken from a donor between 2 and 35 years old with juvenile idiopathic arthritis.

The chain joins TRBV6-1 to TRBJ1-2. Germline CDR1 is MNHNS and CDR2 is SASEGT. The CDR3 has 15 residues. DNA is not recorded here. CDR3 loop: CASSLTFLGGYGYTF.

The chain combines TRBV30 with TRBJ2-7; TCRdb reports TRBD2, a call that lacks DNA to check it against. The CDR3 has 14 amino acids. This entry has no DNA. Germline lookup yields CDR1 GTSNPN and CDR2 SVGIG (reference sequence). CDR3 sequence: CAWSWRGRVFKQYF.

The V call is TRBV4-3, the J call TRBJ2-1. The length of the CDR3 is 16 residues. Only the protein is on record. The germline V gene has CDR1 LGHNA and CDR2 YSLEER. The CDR3 sequence is CASSPSLSISYNEQFF.

V and J are TRBV5-1 and TRBJ2-2. The CDR3 extends over 13 amino acids. No DNA sequence is on record. Germline V CDR1 and CDR2: SGHRS, YFSETQ. CDR3 protein: CASSLAAEGELFF. Complete variable domain (other parts from reference TRBV5-1 and TRBJ2-2): KAGVTQTPRYLIKTRGQQVTLSCSPISGHRSVSWYQQTPGQGLQFLFEYFSETQRNKGNFPGRFSGRQFSNSRSEMNVSTLELGDSALYLCASSLAAEGELFFGEGSRLTVL.

The rearrangement uses TRBV6-5 and TRBJ2-7; the TCRdb D gene call, TRBD2, has no DNA to confirm it. CDR1 is MNHEY and CDR2 is SVGAGI in the germline V gene. The CDR3 extends over 15 amino acids. Only the protein is on record. CDR3 amino acids: CASSYRSGTFYEQYF.

V is TRBV27 and J is TRBJ2-3; the D call from TCRdb, TRBD1, cannot be confirmed without DNA. The CDR3 runs 14 residues. Nucleotide data are not available. Germline V CDR1 and CDR2: MNHEY, SMNVEV (reference sequence). CDR3 in amino acids: CASSPIHGTDTQYF.

The V gene is TRBV7-2, the J gene TRBJ1-2; TCRdb picks TRBD1, but there is no DNA to check that call. Germline lookup yields CDR1 SGHTA and CDR2 FQGNSA. The CDR3 length is 19 residues. Nucleotide data are not available. The CDR3 reads CASSPNSPGTGGRAYGYTF.

The chain links TRBV7-2 to TRBJ1-2. CDR1 SGHTA and CDR2 FQGNSA come from the germline V gene. The CDR3 is made up of 14 amino acids. No DNA is recorded. The CDR3 loop reads CASSAYRDGGGYTF.

Judged by frequency, this clone is medium-sized. This chain links TRBV6-5 with TRBJ1-2; TCRdb returns TRBD1, unconfirmable since there is no DNA. Looked up from germline, CDR1 is MNHEY and CDR2 is SVGAGI. This CDR3 has 14 residues. The DNA is not on file. The CDR3: CASSFDRVQGGYTF.

The gene calls are TRBV20-1 and TRBJ2-1. The length of the CDR3 is 11 residues. There is no recorded DNA. From germline, CDR1 is DFQATT and CDR2 SNEGSKA (reference sequence). The CDR3 sequence: CSARRSNEQFF.

The V and J genes are TRBV15 and TRBJ2-7; the TRBD1 assignment by TCRdb is unverifiable without DNA. This CDR3 has 13 amino acids. A DNA sequence was not provided. Germline values: CDR1 LNHNV, CDR2 YYDKDF (reference sequence). CDR3 protein: CATSTRQDYEQYF.

V is TRBV2 and J is TRBJ2-5; TCRdb gives TRBD2 as the D gene, but with no DNA this cannot be confirmed. In germline, CDR1 is SNHLY, CDR2 FYNNEI. There are 14 residues in the CDR3. No DNA is given. The chain's CDR3 is CASSESVAQETQYF.

This clone is labeled medium-sized based on frequency. Here the CDR3 reads CASGSQHF. The rearrangement uses TRBV5-4 and TRBJ1-5. Germline CDR1 is SGHNT and CDR2 is YYREEE (reference sequence). This CDR3 comprises 8 residues. No DNA is listed.

The chain has TRBV6-5 and TRBJ2-2. CDR3 length: 13 residues. No DNA sequence is on record. Germline CDR1 and CDR2: MNHEY and SVGAGI. The chain's CDR3 is CASSYSYTGELFF.

This chain links TRBV19 with TRBJ1-2. Germline CDR1 and CDR2: LNHDA and SQIVND (reference sequence). This CDR3 spans 13 amino acids. This entry has no DNA. The CDR3 sequence is CASSIDSLFGYTF.

The chain uses TRBV4-1 and TRBJ2-1; TCRdb reports TRBD2, a call that lacks DNA to check it against. The CDR3 length is 14 residues. DNA was not recorded. Germline CDR1 reads MGHRA; CDR2 reads YSYEKL. The CDR3 here is CASSQDFISRTLFF.

The chain is built from TRBV19 and TRBJ1-5; TCRdb's D call, TRBD1, is unchecked because there is no DNA. The CDR3 is 16 residues long. The entry carries no DNA sequence. Germline CDR1 and CDR2: LNHDA and SQIVND (reference sequence). The CDR3 sequence is CASSRGRHTQNQPQHF.

The CDR3 sequence is CASSWGAEPTDTQYF. The chain employs TRBV27 and TRBJ2-3. The CDR3 is 15 residues long. No DNA has been recorded. Germline lookup yields CDR1 MNHEY and CDR2 SMNVEV (reference sequence).

V usage is TRBV28 and J usage is TRBJ1-5; checking the TCRdb D call of TRBD1 is not possible without DNA. CDR3 length: 17 amino acids. Only the protein is on record. Germline V lookup: CDR1 MDHEN, CDR2 SYDVKM. The CDR3 region is CASSPYGQAYSNQPQHF.

V is TRBV20-1 and J is TRBJ2-5; the TCRdb call, TRBD2, lacks DNA for checking. The germline gives CDR1 DFQATT, CDR2 SNEGSKA (reference sequence). CDR3 length equals 11 residues. The DNA sequence is not available. The CDR3 loop is CSAGTSKPQYF.